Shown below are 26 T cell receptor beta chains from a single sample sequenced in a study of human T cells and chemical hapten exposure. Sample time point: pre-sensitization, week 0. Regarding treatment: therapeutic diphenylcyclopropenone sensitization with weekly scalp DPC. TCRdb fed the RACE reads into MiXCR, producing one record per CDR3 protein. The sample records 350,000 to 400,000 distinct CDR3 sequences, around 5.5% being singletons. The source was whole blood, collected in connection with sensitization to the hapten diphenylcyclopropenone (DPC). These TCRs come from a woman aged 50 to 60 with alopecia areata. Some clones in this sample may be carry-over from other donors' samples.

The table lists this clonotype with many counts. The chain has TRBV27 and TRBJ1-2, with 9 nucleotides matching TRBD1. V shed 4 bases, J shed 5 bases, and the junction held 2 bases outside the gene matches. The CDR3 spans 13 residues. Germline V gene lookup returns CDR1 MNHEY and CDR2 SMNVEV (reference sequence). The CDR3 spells CASSSQGAYGYTF. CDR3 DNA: TGTGCCAGCAGTTCACAGGGGGCATATGGCTACACCTTC.

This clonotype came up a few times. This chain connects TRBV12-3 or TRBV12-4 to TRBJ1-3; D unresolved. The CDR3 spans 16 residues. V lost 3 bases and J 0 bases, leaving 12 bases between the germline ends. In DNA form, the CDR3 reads TGTGCCAGCAGTTTTGGTGACCCAAGCTCTGGAAACACCATATATTTT. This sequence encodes CASSFGDPSSGNTIYF.

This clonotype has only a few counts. CDR3 residues: CASSLTGGGGQPQHF. In DNA form, the CDR3 reads TGTGCCAGCAGCCTAACAGGGGGAGGAGGTCAGCCCCAGCATTTT. This rearrangement joins TRBV7-2 to TRBJ1-5; 8 positions agree with TRBD1. Germline V gene sequence: CDR1 SGHTA, CDR2 FQGNSA. The junction had 9 bases not matched to a gene; V was cut back by 5 bases and J by 6 bases. This CDR3 region has 15 residues.

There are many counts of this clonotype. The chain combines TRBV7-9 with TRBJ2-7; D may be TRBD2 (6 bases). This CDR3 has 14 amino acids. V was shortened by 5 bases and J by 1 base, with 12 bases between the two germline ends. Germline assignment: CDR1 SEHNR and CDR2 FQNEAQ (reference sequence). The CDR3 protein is CASSVDYLSYEQYF. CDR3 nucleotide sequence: TGTGCCAGCAGCGTGGACTACCTGTCCTACGAGCAGTACTTC.

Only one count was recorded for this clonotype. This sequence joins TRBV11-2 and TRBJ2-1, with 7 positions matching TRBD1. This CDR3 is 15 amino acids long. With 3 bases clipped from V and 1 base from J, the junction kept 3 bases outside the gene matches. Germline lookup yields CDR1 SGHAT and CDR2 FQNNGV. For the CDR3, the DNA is TGTGCCAGCAGCTTGGGACAGAGATCCTACAATGAGCAGTTCTTC. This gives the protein CASSLGQRSYNEQFF.

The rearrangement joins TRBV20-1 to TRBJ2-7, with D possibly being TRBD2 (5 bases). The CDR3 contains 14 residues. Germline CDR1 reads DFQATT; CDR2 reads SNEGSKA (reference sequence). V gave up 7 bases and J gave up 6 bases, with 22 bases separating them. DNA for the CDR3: TGCAGTGTCAGTCGGGGTAGTAAGTATAGCGAGCAGTACTTC. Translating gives CSVSRGSKYSEQYF.

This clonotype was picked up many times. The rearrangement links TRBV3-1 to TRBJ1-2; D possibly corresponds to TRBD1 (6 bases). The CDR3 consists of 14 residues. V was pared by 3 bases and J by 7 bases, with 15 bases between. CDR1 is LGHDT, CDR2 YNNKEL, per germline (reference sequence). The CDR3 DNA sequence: TGTGCCAGCAGCCACGGGGGGCCGATAGGTGGCTACACCTTC. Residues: CASSHGGPIGGYTF.

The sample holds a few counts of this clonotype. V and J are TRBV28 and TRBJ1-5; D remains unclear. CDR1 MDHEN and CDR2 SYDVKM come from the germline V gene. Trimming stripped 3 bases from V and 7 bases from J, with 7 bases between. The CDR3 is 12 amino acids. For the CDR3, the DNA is TGTGCCAGCAGTTTGTGGTACCAGCCCCAGCATTTT. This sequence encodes CASSLWYQPQHF.

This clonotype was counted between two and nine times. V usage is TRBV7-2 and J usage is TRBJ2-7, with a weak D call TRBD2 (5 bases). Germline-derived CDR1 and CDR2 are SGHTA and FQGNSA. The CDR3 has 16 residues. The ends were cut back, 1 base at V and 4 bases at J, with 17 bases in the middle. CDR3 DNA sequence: TGTGCCAGCAGCTTAGATGCCACAAGAGGGAAATACGAGCAGTACTTC. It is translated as CASSLDATRGKYEQYF. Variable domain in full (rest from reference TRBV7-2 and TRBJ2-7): GAGVSQSPSNKVTEKGKDVELRCDPISGHTALYWYRQSLGQGLEFLIYFQGNSAPDKSGLPSDRFSAERTGGSVSTLTIQRTQQEDSAVYLCASSLDATRGKYEQYFGPGTRLTVT.

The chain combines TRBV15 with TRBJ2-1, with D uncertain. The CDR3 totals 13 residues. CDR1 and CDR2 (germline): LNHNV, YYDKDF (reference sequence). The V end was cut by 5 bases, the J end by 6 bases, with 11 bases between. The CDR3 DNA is TGTGCCACCAGCGAGGCTATGATCAATGAGCAGTTCTTC. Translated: CATSEAMINEQFF. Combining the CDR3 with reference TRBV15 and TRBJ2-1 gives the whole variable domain DAMVIQNPRYQVTQFGKPVTLSCSQTLNHNVMYWYQQKSSQAPKLLFHYYDKDFNNEADTPDNFQSRRPNTSFCFLDIRSPGLGDTAMYLCATSEAMINEQFFGPGTRLTVL.

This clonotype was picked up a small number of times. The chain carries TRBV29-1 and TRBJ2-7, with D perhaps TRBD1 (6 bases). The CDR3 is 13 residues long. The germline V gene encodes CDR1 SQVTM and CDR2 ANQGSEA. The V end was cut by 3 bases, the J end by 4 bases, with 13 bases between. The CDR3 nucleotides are TGCAGCGTTGAGGGGGCCCTGGGATACGAGCAGTACTTC. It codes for CSVEGALGYEQYF.

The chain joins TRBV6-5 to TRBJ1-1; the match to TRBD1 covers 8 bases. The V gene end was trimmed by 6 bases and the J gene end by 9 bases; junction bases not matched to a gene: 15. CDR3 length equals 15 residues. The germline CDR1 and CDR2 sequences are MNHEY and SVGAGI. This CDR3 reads CASSFPGSGGSKAFF. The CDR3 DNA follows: TGTGCCAGCAGCTTCCCCGGGTCAGGGGGCTCGAAAGCTTTCTTT.

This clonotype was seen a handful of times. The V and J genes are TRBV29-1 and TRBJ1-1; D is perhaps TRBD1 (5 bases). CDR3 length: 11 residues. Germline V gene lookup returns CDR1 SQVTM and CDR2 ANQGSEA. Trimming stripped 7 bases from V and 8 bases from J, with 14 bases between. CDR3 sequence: CSADSILEAFF. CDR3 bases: TGCAGCGCTGACAGCATACTCGAAGCTTTCTTT.

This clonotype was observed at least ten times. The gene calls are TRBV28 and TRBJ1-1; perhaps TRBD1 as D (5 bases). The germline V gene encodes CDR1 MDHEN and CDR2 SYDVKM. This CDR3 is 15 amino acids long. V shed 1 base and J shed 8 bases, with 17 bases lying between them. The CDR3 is CASSLSGSPEAEAFF. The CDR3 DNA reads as TGTGCCAGCAGTTTATCAGGGTCCCCCGAGGCAGAAGCTTTCTTT.

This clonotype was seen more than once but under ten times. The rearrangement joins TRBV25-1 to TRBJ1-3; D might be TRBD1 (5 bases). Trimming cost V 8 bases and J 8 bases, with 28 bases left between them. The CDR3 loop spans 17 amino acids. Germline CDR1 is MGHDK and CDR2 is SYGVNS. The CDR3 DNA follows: TGTGCCAGCGAGCCCTTTAGACGGGACGCCGCCGCCGACACCATATATTTT. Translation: CASEPFRRDAAADTIYF.

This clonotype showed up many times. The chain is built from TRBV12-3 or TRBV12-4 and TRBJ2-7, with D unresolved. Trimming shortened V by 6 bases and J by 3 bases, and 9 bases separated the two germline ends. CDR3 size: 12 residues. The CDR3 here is CASRLASYEQYF. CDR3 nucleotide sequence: TGTGCCAGCAGGTTGGCGAGCTACGAGCAGTACTTC.

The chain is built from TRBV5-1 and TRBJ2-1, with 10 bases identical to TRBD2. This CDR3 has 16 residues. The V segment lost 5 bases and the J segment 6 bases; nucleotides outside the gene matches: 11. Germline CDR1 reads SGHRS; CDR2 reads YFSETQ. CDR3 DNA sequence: TGCGCCAGCAGACCGAACTCAGCGGGGGGGATCAATGAGCAGTTCTTC. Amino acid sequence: CASRPNSAGGINEQFF.

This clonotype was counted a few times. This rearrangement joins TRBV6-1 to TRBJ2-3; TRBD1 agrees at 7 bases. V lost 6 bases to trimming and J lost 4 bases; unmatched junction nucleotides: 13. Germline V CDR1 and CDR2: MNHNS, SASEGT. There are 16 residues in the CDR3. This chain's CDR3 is CASSSAPGGSADTQYF. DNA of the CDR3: TGTGCCAGCAGCTCGGCCCCAGGGGGTTCGGCAGATACGCAGTATTTT.

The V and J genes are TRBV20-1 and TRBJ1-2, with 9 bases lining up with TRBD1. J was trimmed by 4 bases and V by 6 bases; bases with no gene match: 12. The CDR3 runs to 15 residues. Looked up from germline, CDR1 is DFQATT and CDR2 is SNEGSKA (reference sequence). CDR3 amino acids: CSAPPGQGGSYGYTF. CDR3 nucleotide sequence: TGCAGTGCCCCACCGGGACAGGGAGGGAGCTATGGCTACACCTTC.

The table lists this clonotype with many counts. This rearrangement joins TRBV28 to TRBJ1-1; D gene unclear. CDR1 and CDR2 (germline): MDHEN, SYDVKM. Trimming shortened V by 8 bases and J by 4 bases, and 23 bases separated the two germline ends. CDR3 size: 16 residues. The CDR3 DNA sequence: TGTGCCAGCGTCTCCGGAAGTTTGGGAGAGGGCACTGAAGCTTTCTTT. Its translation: CASVSGSLGEGTEAFF.

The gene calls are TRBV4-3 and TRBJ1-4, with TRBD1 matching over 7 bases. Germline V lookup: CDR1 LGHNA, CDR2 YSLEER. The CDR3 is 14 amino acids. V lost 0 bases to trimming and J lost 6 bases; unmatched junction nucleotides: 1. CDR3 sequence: CASSQDRGYEKLFF. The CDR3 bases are TGCGCCAGCAGCCAAGACAGGGGGTATGAAAAACTGTTTTTT.

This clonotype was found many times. The CDR3 DNA sequence: TGCGCCAGCAGCGTACGCTCAGGGGGCGAGCAGTACTTC. Its protein is CASSVRSGGEQYF. The V and J genes are TRBV5-1 and TRBJ2-7; TRBD1 agrees at 7 bases. V lost 4 bases and J lost 6; bases outside the gene matches: 7. This CDR3 spans 13 amino acids. Germline V lookup: CDR1 SGHRS, CDR2 YFSETQ. The full variable domain, rest sourced from reference TRBV5-1 and TRBJ2-7, is KAGVTQTPRYLIKTRGQQVTLSCSPISGHRSVSWYQQTPGQGLQFLFEYFSETQRNKGNFPGRFSGRQFSNSRSEMNVSTLELGDSALYLCASSVRSGGEQYFGPGTRLTVT.

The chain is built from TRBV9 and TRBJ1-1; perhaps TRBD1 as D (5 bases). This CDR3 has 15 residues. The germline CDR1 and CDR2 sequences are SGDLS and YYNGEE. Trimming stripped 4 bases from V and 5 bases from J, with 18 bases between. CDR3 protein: CASSRGIGGGTEAFF. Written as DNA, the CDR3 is TGTGCCAGCAGCCGGGGGATAGGAGGCGGAACTGAAGCTTTCTTT.

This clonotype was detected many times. The CDR3 nucleotides read TGTGCCAGCAGCTCTGCTTCGGCAGGGTTAACAAACACTGAAGCTTTCTTT. This sequence encodes CASSSASAGLTNTEAFF. This sequence joins TRBV7-2 and TRBJ1-1, with D perhaps matching TRBD1 (5 bases). This CDR3 is built from 17 residues. The germline CDR1 and CDR2 sequences are SGHTA and FQGNSA. Trimming removed 4 bases at V and 2 bases at J, with 20 bases between.

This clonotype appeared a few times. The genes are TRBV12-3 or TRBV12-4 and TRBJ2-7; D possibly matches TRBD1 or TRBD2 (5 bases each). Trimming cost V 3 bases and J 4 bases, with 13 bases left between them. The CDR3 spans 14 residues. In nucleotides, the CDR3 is TGTGCCAGCAGTTTTGATTTTGGGGGATACGAGCAGTACTTC. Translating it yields CASSFDFGGYEQYF.

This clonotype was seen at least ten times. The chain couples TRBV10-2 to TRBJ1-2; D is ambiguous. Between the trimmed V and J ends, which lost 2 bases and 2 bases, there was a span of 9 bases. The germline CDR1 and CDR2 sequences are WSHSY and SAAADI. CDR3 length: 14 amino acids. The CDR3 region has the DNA TGCGCCAGCAGTGAGAGTGCAAGAAACTATGGCTACACCTTC. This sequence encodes CASSESARNYGYTF.